The entry below describes one T cell receptor (beta chain). Sample-barcoded 5' priming and a J-beta primer mix drove a second PCR of 7 to 11 cycles. Using its own MiXCR run on the 5' RACE reads, TCRdb lists one record per CDR3 protein. The sample consists of over 1,300,000 distinct CDR3 sequences, 59% of them appearing once. After removal of 6 bases from V and 8 bases from J, the junction contained 8 bases not matched to a gene. Germline V gene data show CDR1 as SEHNR and CDR2 as FQNEAQ (reference sequence). CDR3 length: 14 residues. Each of the donors had roughly 9.4 milliliters of peripheral blood drawn into EDTA-treated Vacutainer tubes. These data belong to a study of blood T cells in healthy people across ages.

This TCR was recovered from a man younger than 30 in good health. Material for sequencing was blood. The chain uses TRBV7-9 and TRBJ2-1; 9 positions agree with TRBD2. The CDR3 reads CASSWRGGLDEQFF. As DNA, the CDR3 is TGTGCCAGCAGTTGGCGGGGGGGCCTGGATGAGCAGTTCTTC.